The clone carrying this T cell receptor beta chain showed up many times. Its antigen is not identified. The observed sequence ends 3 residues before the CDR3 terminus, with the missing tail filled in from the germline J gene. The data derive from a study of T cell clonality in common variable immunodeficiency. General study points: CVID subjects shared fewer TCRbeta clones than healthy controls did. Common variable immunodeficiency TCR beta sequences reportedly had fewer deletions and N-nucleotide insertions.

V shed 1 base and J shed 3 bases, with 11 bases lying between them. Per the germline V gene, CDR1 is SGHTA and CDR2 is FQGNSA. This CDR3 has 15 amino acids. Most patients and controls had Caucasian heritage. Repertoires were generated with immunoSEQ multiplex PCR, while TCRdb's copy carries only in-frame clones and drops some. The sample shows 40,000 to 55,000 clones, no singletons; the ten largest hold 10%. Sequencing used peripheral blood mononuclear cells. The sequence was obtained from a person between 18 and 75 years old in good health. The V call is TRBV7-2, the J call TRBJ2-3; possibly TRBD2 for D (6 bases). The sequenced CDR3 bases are TGTGCCAGCAGCTTAGGGCCAGGGAGGACAGATACG. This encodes CASSLGPGRTDT. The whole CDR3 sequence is CASSLGPGRTDTQYF.